The 11 T cell receptor beta chains below come from one sample, sequenced in a study of blood T cell repertoires in COVID-19. Using immunoSEQ multiplex PCR, the repertoire was profiled, and TCRdb retains in-frame clones only, with some absent. The profile covers a few hundred thousand clones, with roughly nine tenths appearing a single time and around 6.6% taken by the ten largest. The sample comprised peripheral blood. Source of these receptors: a man younger than 30 who had recovered from COVID-19.

Points on this clone: Compared with germline, one end of the junction differs, possibly owing to a read error. This CDR3 is also generated by other DNA sequences in the sample. The chain is built from TRBV9 and TRBJ2-7; 7 bases fit TRBD2. The CDR3 extends over 16 amino acids. The germline CDR1 and CDR2 sequences are SGDLS and YYNGEE. The CDR3: CASSSGGGLIGYEQYF. The CDR3 DNA reads TGTGCCAGCAGCTCCGGGGGAGGGCTTATAGGGTACGAGCAATACTTC.

The chain joins TRBV25-1 to TRBJ2-1, with D possibly matching TRBD1 (8 bases). The CDR3 consists of 15 residues. V was pared by 2 bases and J by 13 bases, with 21 bases between. Germline assignment: CDR1 MGHDK and CDR2 SYGVNS. DNA for the CDR3: TGTGCCAGCAGTGAAGAAGCCGGACAGGGAGGGGGACAGTTCTTC. Its protein is CASSEEAGQGGGQFF.

This chain links TRBV5-4 with TRBJ1-2, with a tentative D call TRBD1 (5 bases). This CDR3 has 12 amino acids. Germline CDR1 reads SGHNT; CDR2 reads YYREEE (reference sequence). V was clipped by 6 bases and J by 5 bases, with 11 bases between them. The CDR3 bases are TGTGCCAGCACCGGGCGGGGGTATGGCTACACCTTC. It is translated as CASTGRGYGYTF.

This clone was observed a few times. This chain uses TRBV6-5 with TRBJ1-1, with D perhaps matching TRBD1 (6 bases). V was shortened by 0 bases and J by 1 base, with 9 bases between the two germline ends. Germline V gene lookup returns CDR1 MNHEY and CDR2 SVGAGI. This CDR3 is built from 15 residues. The CDR3 sequence is CASSYSGRGNTEAFF. CDR3 bases: TGTGCCAGCAGTTACTCTGGCAGGGGGAACACTGAAGCTTTCTTT.

This chain joins TRBV19 and TRBJ2-4; D uncertain. Trimming removed 7 bases from V and 0 bases from J, with 13 bases in between. The CDR3 has 15 amino acids. CDR1 and CDR2 from the germline V gene are LNHDA and SQIVND (reference sequence). CDR3 residues: CASKATALAKNIQYF. The CDR3 DNA is TGTGCCAGTAAGGCAACAGCACTAGCCAAAAACATTCAGTACTTC.

This chain uses TRBV7-2 with TRBJ2-3, with 7 positions matching TRBD2. Unmatched junction bases numbered 10, after V lost 8 bases and J lost 2 bases. The CDR3 is 15 amino acids. Germline V gene sequence: CDR1 SGHTA, CDR2 FQGNSA. CDR3 coding DNA: TGTGCCAGCTGGATGGGGACTACTTTCACAGATACGCAGTATTTT. This translates into CASWMGTTFTDTQYF.

This clone was recorded a few times. The rearrangement uses TRBV11-1 and TRBJ2-7, with TRBD2 matching 9 bases. CDR1 and CDR2 from the germline V gene are SGHAT and FQDESV (reference sequence). Trimming took 1 base from V and 5 from J; bases not matched to a gene: 3. The CDR3 consists of 14 residues. The CDR3 sequence is CASSLETSGNEQYF. For the CDR3, the DNA is TGTGCCAGCAGCTTAGAGACTAGCGGTAACGAGCAGTACTTC.

The chain joins TRBV3-1 (or the pseudogene TRBV3-2) to TRBJ2-3, with 12 bases matching TRBD2. In germline, CDR1 is LGHDT, CDR2 YNNKEL (reference sequence). The junction had 4 bases not matched to a gene; V was cut back by 3 bases and J by 0 bases. The CDR3 has 17 amino acids. CDR3 nucleotide sequence: TGTGCCAGCAGCCACCGTACTAGCGGGGGGAGCACAGATACGCAGTATTTT. This gives the protein CASSHRTSGGSTDTQYF.

This rearrangement joins TRBV7-9 to TRBJ1-6; 11 positions agree with TRBD1. This CDR3 has 18 residues. The ends lost 1 base at V and 9 bases at J; junction bases unmatched: 11. Germline V CDR1 and CDR2: SEHNR, FQNEAQ (reference sequence). The CDR3 spells CASSLEFSGQGASSPLHF. Here the CDR3 DNA reads TGTGCCAGCAGCTTAGAGTTCTCCGGACAGGGGGCCTCTTCACCCCTCCACTTT.

This chain uses TRBV4-3 with TRBJ2-1, with 7 bases lining up with TRBD2. This CDR3 spans 16 amino acids. Germline V gives CDR1 LGHNA, CDR2 YSLEER. After removal of 0 bases from V and 8 bases from J, the junction contained 10 bases not matched to a gene. Here the CDR3 DNA reads TGCGCCAGCAGCCAAGATTCTAGCGGTATCGTCCATGAGCAGTTCTTC. As protein: CASSQDSSGIVHEQFF.

The rearrangement joins TRBV6-5 to TRBJ2-3; a possible D gene is TRBD2 (5 bases). The CDR3 length is 15 residues. V was cut by 0 bases and J by 1 base, with 8 bases left in between. Germline values: CDR1 MNHEY, CDR2 SVGAGI. The CDR3 bases are TGTGCCAGCAGTTACTCCGGGGTTGGCACAGATACGCAGTATTTT. This sequence encodes CASSYSGVGTDTQYF.